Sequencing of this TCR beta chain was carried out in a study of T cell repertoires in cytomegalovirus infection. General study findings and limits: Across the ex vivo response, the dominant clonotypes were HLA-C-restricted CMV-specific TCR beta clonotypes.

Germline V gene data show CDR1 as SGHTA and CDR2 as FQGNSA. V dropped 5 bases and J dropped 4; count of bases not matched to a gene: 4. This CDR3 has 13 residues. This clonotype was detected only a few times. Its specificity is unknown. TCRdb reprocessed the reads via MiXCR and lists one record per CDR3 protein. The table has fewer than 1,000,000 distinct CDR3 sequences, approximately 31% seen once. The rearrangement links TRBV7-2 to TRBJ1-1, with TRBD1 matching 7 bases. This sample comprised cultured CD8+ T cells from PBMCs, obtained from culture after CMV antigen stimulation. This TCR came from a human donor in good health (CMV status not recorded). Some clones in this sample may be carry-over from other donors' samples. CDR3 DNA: TGTGCCAGCAGCCTCGGGGACAGCACTGAAGCTTTCTTT. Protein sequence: CASSLGDSTEAFF. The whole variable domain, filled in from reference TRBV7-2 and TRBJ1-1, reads GAGVSQSPSNKVTEKGKDVELRCDPISGHTALYWYRQSLGQGLEFLIYFQGNSAPDKSGLPSDRFSAERTGGSVSTLTIQRTQQEDSAVYLCASSLGDSTEAFFGQGTRLTVV.